What follows are 30 T cell receptor beta chains derived from one specimen sequenced in a study of shared clonotypes between healthy human individuals. Profiling relied on immunoSEQ multiplex PCR, and the TCRdb table lists in-frame clones only, not all of them. The sample holds about 1 million clones, approximately 68% seen once. Sequenced sample: memory CD4+ T cells sorted from blood. Specified subset: CD45RA-negative fraction. The receptors stem from a man aged 18 to 30 in good health.

The chain joins TRBV5-1 to TRBJ1-1; 9 bases fit TRBD1. CDR1 and CDR2 from the germline V gene are SGHRS and YFSETQ. Unmatched junction bases numbered 8, after V lost 4 bases and J lost 4 bases. The CDR3 has 15 amino acids. The CDR3 reads CASSDLQGAPTEAFF. In DNA, the CDR3 is TGCGCCAGCAGCGACCTACAGGGGGCGCCCACTGAAGCTTTCTTT.

The chain employs TRBV7-2 and TRBJ2-5, with D unclear. The CDR3 totals 13 residues. The germline V gene has CDR1 SGHTA and CDR2 FQGNSA. The V end was cut by 3 bases, the J end by 5 bases, with 10 bases between. The CDR3 protein is CASSFTSRETQYF. CDR3 DNA sequence: TGTGCCAGCAGCTTCACCTCGCGGGAGACCCAGTACTTC.

The chain recombines TRBV10-3 with TRBJ1-1; a weak D match, TRBD1 (5 bases). The CDR3 is 15 residues long. Germline values: CDR1 ENHRY, CDR2 SYGVKD. Trimming left V 2 bases short and J 5 bases short, with 15 bases between. The CDR3 loop is CAISERDGTKTEAFF. In DNA, the CDR3 is TGTGCCATCAGTGAGAGGGACGGTACCAAGACTGAAGCTTTCTTT.

This clone showed up just once. The rearrangement uses TRBV6-1 and TRBJ1-6; maybe TRBD1 (5 bases). The CDR3 is made up of 15 amino acids. Germline-derived CDR1 and CDR2 are MNHNS and SASEGT. The V end was cut by 5 bases, the J end by 6 bases, with 14 bases between. The CDR3: CASSPIRQLNSPLHF. In DNA form, the CDR3 reads TGTGCCAGCAGTCCGATCCGACAGCTTAATTCACCCCTCCACTTT.

The V call is TRBV2, the J call TRBJ2-2; D is unclear. Germline CDR1 is SNHLY and CDR2 is FYNNEI. There are 13 residues in the CDR3. The V gene lost 6 bases and the J gene lost 5 bases, with 10 bases spanning the gap. The CDR3 is CASRYGTTGELFF. For the CDR3, the DNA is TGTGCCAGCAGGTACGGAACTACCGGGGAGCTGTTTTTT.

This rearrangement joins TRBV27 to TRBJ1-2, with D possibly being TRBD1 (6 bases). The germline V and J ends were trimmed by 3 bases and 3 bases, with 14 bases remaining between them. In germline, CDR1 is MNHEY, CDR2 SMNVEV (reference sequence). This CDR3 spans 15 amino acids. The chain's CDR3 is CASSFWGRGYYGYTF. The CDR3 DNA follows: TGTGCCAGCAGTTTTTGGGGGCGCGGGTACTATGGCTACACCTTC.

The chain uses TRBV5-1 and TRBJ2-7, with 8 positions matching TRBD1. V lost 0 bases, J lost 5 bases, and 7 bases stayed unmatched. The CDR3 is 15 residues long. CDR1 and CDR2 from the germline V gene are SGHRS and YFSETQ. The CDR3 sequence is CASSLGRTGKDEQYF. CDR3 nucleotides: TGCGCCAGCAGCTTGGGCCGGACAGGGAAGGACGAGCAGTACTTC.

The chain uses TRBV10-3 and TRBJ2-3; 12 nucleotides match TRBD2. CDR1 is ENHRY, CDR2 SYGVKD, per germline. The CDR3 is made up of 17 amino acids. The V gene end was trimmed by 0 bases and the J gene end by 6 bases; junction bases not matched to a gene: 7. CDR3 in amino acids: CAISESKSSGGADTQYF. DNA for the CDR3: TGTGCCATCAGTGAGTCGAAGTCTAGCGGGGGGGCCGATACGCAGTATTTT.

CDR3 DNA: TGTGCCAGCAGCCAAGACGCAGGCAGGGCCACGAGAGACACCATATATTTT. Its translation is CASSQDAGRATRDTIYF. The rearrangement links TRBV14 to TRBJ1-3; D is perhaps TRBD1 (5 bases). Trimming left V 0 bases short and J 8 bases short, with 20 bases between. The CDR3 runs 17 residues. The germline V gene has CDR1 SGHDN and CDR2 FVKESK.

The chain has TRBV5-4 and TRBJ2-7; 15 bases agree with TRBD2. Germline values: CDR1 SGHNT, CDR2 YYREEE (reference sequence). The V gene end was trimmed by 4 bases and the J gene end by 5 bases; junction bases not matched to a gene: 7. The CDR3 is 16 residues long. In DNA, the CDR3 is TGTGCCAGCAGCAGGACTAGCGGGAGGGCCAAGGACGAGCAGTACTTC. This gives the protein CASSRTSGRAKDEQYF.

This sequence joins TRBV27 and TRBJ1-6, with a weak D call TRBD1 (5 bases). Trimming left V 9 bases short and J 14 bases short, with 17 bases between. This CDR3 spans 12 amino acids. CDR1 and CDR2 from the germline V gene are MNHEY and SMNVEV (reference sequence). For the CDR3, the DNA is TGTGCCAGTCAGACGGGGCCCGAGACCCTCCACTTT. Translating it yields CASQTGPETLHF.

There are a few counts of this clone. The chain is built from TRBV27 and TRBJ1-5, with 8 bases fitting TRBD1. The CDR3 loop spans 14 amino acids. Trimming removed 5 bases from V and 3 bases from J; junction bases left unmatched: 3. CDR1 is MNHEY, CDR2 SMNVEV, per germline (reference sequence). In nucleotides, the CDR3 is TGTGCCAGCAGTCCGGACAGGGCCAATCAGCCCCAGCATTTT. Its protein is CASSPDRANQPQHF.

The V and J genes are TRBV6-6 and TRBJ1-2; D is possibly TRBD1 (6 bases). Germline lookup yields CDR1 MNHNY and CDR2 SVGAGI (reference sequence). Trimming shortened V by 3 bases and J by 2 bases, and 13 bases separated the two germline ends. CDR3 size: 15 residues. The CDR3 DNA sequence: TGTGCCAGCAGTTATGGACAGTTCTCGAACTATGGCTACACCTTC. Encoded protein: CASSYGQFSNYGYTF.

Points on this clone: Other DNA sequences from this sample encode an identical CDR3 as well. This sequence joins TRBV30 and TRBJ2-7; 7 bases map to TRBD2. The CDR3 length is 15 residues. V dropped 0 bases and J dropped 3; count of bases not matched to a gene: 8. The germline V gene encodes CDR1 GTSNPN and CDR2 SVGIG (reference sequence). CDR3 DNA sequence: TGTGCCTGGAGTGTAAAGGGAGGGGTGGGCTACGAGCAGTACTTC. Its translation is CAWSVKGGVGYEQYF.

This chain joins TRBV9 and TRBJ2-7; D gene ambiguous. Germline CDR1 SGDLS, CDR2 YYNGEE. This CDR3 is 8 amino acids long. The CDR3 sequence is CFPYEQYF. The CDR3 DNA is TGTTTCCCCTACGAGCAGTACTTC.

The gene calls are TRBV25-1 and TRBJ1-2, with D possibly matching TRBD1 (5 bases). Looked up from germline, CDR1 is MGHDK and CDR2 is SYGVNS. The CDR3 is made up of 14 amino acids. With 6 bases removed from V and 4 bases from J, the gap between germline ends came to 15 bases. The chain's CDR3 is CASSLDSRLYGYTF. As DNA, the CDR3 is TGTGCCAGCAGCTTAGACAGTCGACTCTATGGCTACACCTTC.

This clone was seen just once. The chain joins TRBV4-3 to TRBJ2-5; 7 bases agree with TRBD2. The CDR3 is 16 residues long. The germline CDR1 and CDR2 sequences are LGHNA and YSLEER. V trimming: 2 bases; J trimming: 5 bases; junction bases outside the gene matches: 11. CDR3 protein: CASSQSHSSGWETQYF. DNA of the CDR3: TGCGCCAGCAGCCAATCCCATAGTAGCGGGTGGGAGACCCAGTACTTC.

This rearrangement joins TRBV6-4 to TRBJ2-1; a weak D match, TRBD2 (5 bases). V lost 0 bases and J 10 bases, leaving 7 bases between the germline ends. The CDR3 has 12 residues. Per the germline V gene, CDR1 is MRHNA and CDR2 is SNTAGT. CDR3 nucleotides: TGTGCCAGCAGTGACTCTGGAGGAGAGCAGTTCTTC. It codes for CASSDSGGEQFF.

The rearrangement links TRBV28 to TRBJ1-2; D remains unclear. There are 13 residues in the CDR3. The V and J ends lost 7 bases and 8 bases respectively, with 17 bases between them. CDR1 is MDHEN, CDR2 SYDVKM, per germline. This chain's CDR3 is CASITRLGEGYTF. CDR3 DNA: TGTGCCAGCATTACCCGACTCGGGGAGGGCTACACCTTC.

This clone has only one observation. The chain has TRBV21-1 and TRBJ2-1. TRBV21-1 is described as a pseudogene. The CDR3 sequence is 9 residues long. CDR3 region: CASTNEQFF. The CDR3 bases are TGTGCCAGCACCAATGAGCAGTTCTTC.

The rearrangement joins TRBV19 to TRBJ1-4; the match to TRBD1 covers 10 bases. V lost 5 bases and J lost 0; bases outside the gene matches: 6. CDR3 length: 17 amino acids. The germline CDR1 and CDR2 sequences are LNHDA and SQIVND (reference sequence). The CDR3 loop is CASSPRDRGATNEKLFF. The CDR3 DNA reads TGTGCCAGTAGTCCGCGGGACAGGGGCGCAACTAATGAAAAACTGTTTTTT.

The rearrangement uses TRBV14 and TRBJ2-3; 7 bases are shared with TRBD2. V trimming: 0 bases; J trimming: 0 bases; junction bases outside the gene matches: 18. The CDR3 extends over 21 amino acids. Germline CDR1 is SGHDN and CDR2 is FVKESK. The CDR3 region is CASSQDDIQRGRGWSTDTQYF. The CDR3, as DNA: TGTGCCAGCAGCCAAGATGATATACAGCGGGGAAGGGGTTGGAGCACAGATACGCAGTATTTT.

The table lists this clone with a few counts. The chain joins TRBV19 to TRBJ1-6; perhaps TRBD1 as D (6 bases). CDR1 LNHDA and CDR2 SQIVND come from the germline V gene (reference sequence). Trimming stripped 7 bases from V and 9 bases from J, with 16 bases between. The CDR3 length is 14 residues. The CDR3 protein is CASTEDGGGSPLHF. The CDR3 coding sequence is TGTGCCAGTACCGAGGACGGGGGCGGTTCACCCCTCCACTTT.

V usage is TRBV6-5 and J usage is TRBJ2-2; TRBD2 is a possible D gene (7 bases). CDR3 length: 15 amino acids. Germline CDR1 reads MNHEY; CDR2 reads SVGAGI. V lost 8 bases to trimming and J lost 0 bases, with 13 bases between them. In nucleotides, the CDR3 is TGTGCCAGCGAGAGGGGGGGAACGAACACCGGGGAGCTGTTTTTT. Protein: CASERGGTNTGELFF.

The chain employs TRBV2 and TRBJ1-1; TRBD1 might be the D (6 bases). V dropped 0 bases and J dropped 0 bases, with 11 bases sitting between them. The germline CDR1 and CDR2 sequences are SNHLY and FYNNEI. The CDR3 extends over 16 amino acids. This CDR3 reads CASSEAYRAMNTEAFF. The CDR3, as DNA: TGTGCCAGCAGTGAAGCATACAGGGCCATGAACACTGAAGCTTTCTTT.

The J gene is TRBJ2-7, the V gene TRBV14, with 7 nucleotides matching TRBD1. The CDR3 spans 13 residues. Trimming at V came to 1 base and at J to 9 bases, leaving 6 bases not matched to a gene. The germline V gene encodes CDR1 SGHDN and CDR2 FVKESK. Here the CDR3 DNA reads TGTGCCAGCAGCCAAGTAGAGGGGGCCCGGCAGTACTTC. It translates to CASSQVEGARQYF.

The J gene is TRBJ2-7, the V gene TRBV18, with a tentative D call TRBD1 (7 bases). V lost 1 base to trimming and J lost 3 bases, with 10 bases between them. The V gene's germline CDR1 is KGHSH and CDR2 LQKENI. This CDR3 contains 14 residues. The CDR3 loop reads CASSPLQGGYEQYF. The CDR3 DNA follows: TGTGCCAGCTCACCACTCCAGGGGGGCTACGAGCAGTACTTC.

This clone appeared once. V is TRBV5-1 and J is TRBJ2-7; TRBD2 matches at 10 bases. Germline V gene sequence: CDR1 SGHRS, CDR2 YFSETQ. CDR3 length: 14 residues. V lost 5 bases and J lost 6; bases outside the gene matches: 8. The CDR3 spells CASSSVAGGGEQYF. The CDR3 nucleotides are TGCGCCAGCAGTTCCGTAGCGGGAGGCGGCGAGCAGTACTTC.

This clone has more than one count but fewer than ten. This rearrangement joins TRBV6-6 to TRBJ2-3; 11 positions agree with TRBD2. The CDR3 runs 16 residues. Per the germline V gene, CDR1 is MNHNY and CDR2 is SVGAGI (reference sequence). Germline trimming cut 5 bases from V and 2 bases from J; bases unmatched to any gene: 6. CDR3 DNA sequence: TGTGCCAGCAGTAAAACTAGCGGGAGTTACACAGATACGCAGTATTTT. Its protein is CASSKTSGSYTDTQYF.

The V and J genes are TRBV19 and TRBJ1-6; D remains ambiguous. CDR3 size: 17 residues. V gave up 3 bases and J gave up 0 bases, with 12 bases separating them. Germline V CDR1 and CDR2: LNHDA, SQIVND (reference sequence). The CDR3 DNA reads as TGTGCCAGTAGTATTCGAGCCCGGGGCTCCTATAATTCACCCCTCCACTTT. This codes for CASSIRARGSYNSPLHF.